These 3 T cell receptor beta chains came from one sample sequenced in a study of blood T cell repertoires in COVID-19. This table comes from immunoSEQ multiplex PCR, and its TCRdb copy is limited to in-frame clones, with some not included. The sample records approximately 300,000 clones, around 90% being singletons. Input material: peripheral blood. The receptors were gathered from a woman aged 25-40 years with COVID-19, enrolled during active disease.

The rearrangement links TRBV20-1 to TRBJ2-7, with D unclear. Germline assignment: CDR1 DFQATT and CDR2 SNEGSKA (reference sequence). There are 11 residues in the CDR3. Trimming left V 4 bases short and J 5 bases short, with 9 bases between. The CDR3 here is CSATLLNEQYF. For the CDR3, the DNA is TGCAGTGCTACTTTACTGAACGAGCAGTACTTC.

This clone occurred once. The V call is TRBV2, the J call TRBJ2-2, with D possibly being TRBD1 (5 bases). Trimming left V 6 bases short and J 6 bases short, with 14 bases between. Germline V CDR1 and CDR2: SNHLY, FYNNEI. The CDR3 sequence is 14 residues long. The CDR3 DNA sequence: TGTGCCAGCAGCGGCAGGGTGTTTGCCGGGGAGCTGTTTTTT. As protein: CASSGRVFAGELFF. Variable domain in full (rest from reference TRBV2 and TRBJ2-2): EPEVTQTPSHQVTQMGQEVILRCVPISNHLYFYWYRQILGQKVEFLVSFYNNEISEKSEIFDDQFSVERPDGSNFTLKIRSTKLEDSAMYFCASSGRVFAGELFFGEGSRLTVL.

This chain links TRBV10-3 with TRBJ2-5; maybe TRBD1 (5 bases). The CDR3 spans 15 residues. V was trimmed by 0 bases and J by 5 bases, leaving 13 bases between them. CDR1 and CDR2 from the germline V gene are ENHRY and SYGVKD. As DNA, the CDR3 is TGTGCCATCAGTGAGTCATCTGGGGCGGCGGAGACCCAGTACTTC. It specifies CAISESSGAAETQYF.